Listed here are 32 T cell receptor beta chains from one sample, sequenced in a study of T cell responses to AZD1222 COVID-19 vaccine. Profiled with immunoSEQ multiplex PCR; TCRdb holds only in-frame clones, not every one. Of about 110,000 clones detected, roughly nine tenths appear once; the ten largest clones hold around 1.2%. The source was peripheral blood, collected on day 0 of AZD1222 vaccination. Receptors originate from an adult in good health.

This clone was picked up a small number of times. CDR3 sequence: CASSYAGSGKLFF. The CDR3 DNA reads TGTGCCAGCAGTTACGCAGGGAGCGGAAAACTGTTTTTT. V usage is TRBV6-2 or TRBV6-3 and J usage is TRBJ1-4; D may be TRBD1 (5 bases). The CDR3 has 13 amino acids. Germline loops: CDR1 MNHEY, CDR2 SVGEGT. Between the trimmed V and J ends, which lost 2 bases and 10 bases, there was a span of 11 bases.

This clone was recorded a few times. The V call is TRBV7-3, the J call TRBJ2-3, with D possibly matching TRBD1 (5 bases). The V end was cut by 3 bases, the J end by 2 bases, with 15 bases between. Germline CDR1 and CDR2: SGHTA and FQGTGA. This CDR3 comprises 16 residues. CDR3 amino acids: CASSLGLPGNTDTQYF. The CDR3 region has the DNA TGTGCCAGCAGCTTGGGGCTACCAGGGAACACAGATACGCAGTATTTT.

The V and J genes are TRBV5-5 and TRBJ2-1; the D gene is possibly TRBD2 (6 bases). The CDR3 loop spans 16 amino acids. Germline values: CDR1 SGHKS, CDR2 YYEKEE (reference sequence). Trimming took 4 bases from V and 8 from J, leaving 22 bases between them. The CDR3 reads CASSVPGGALVYEQFF. The CDR3 DNA follows: TGTGCCAGCAGCGTGCCAGGAGGGGCGTTAGTCTATGAGCAGTTCTTC.

V and J are TRBV5-8 and TRBJ2-1; TRBD2 aligns across 11 bases. The germline V gene encodes CDR1 SGHTS and CDR2 YDEGEE. The CDR3 spans 15 residues. V shed 1 base and J 8 bases; nucleotides not matched to a gene: 5. In nucleotides, the CDR3 is TGTGCCAGCAGCTTGTCTAGCGGGGGGTGGGATGAGCAGTTCTTC. This gives the protein CASSLSSGGWDEQFF. The full variable domain, with the rest looked up from reference TRBV5-8 and TRBJ2-1, is EAGVTQSPTHLIKTRGQQATLRCSPISGHTSVYWYQQALGLGLQFLLWYDEGEERNRGNFPPRFSGRQFPNYSSELNVNALELEDSALYLCASSLSSGGWDEQFFGPGTRLTVL.

Details on this clone: The sample holds other DNA sequences that translate to the same CDR3. The V and J genes are TRBV7-2 and TRBJ2-5; D is unclear. V lost 0 bases and J 5 bases, leaving 10 bases between the germline ends. CDR1 and CDR2 from the germline V gene are SGHTA and FQGNSA. The CDR3 runs 14 residues. For the CDR3, the DNA is TGTGCCAGCAGCTTAGCGGGCCACTCGGAGACCCAGTACTTC. It is translated as CASSLAGHSETQYF. Based on the CDR3 plus reference TRBV7-2 and TRBJ2-5, the full variable domain is GAGVSQSPSNKVTEKGKDVELRCDPISGHTALYWYRQSLGQGLEFLIYFQGNSAPDKSGLPSDRFSAERTGGSVSTLTIQRTQQEDSAVYLCASSLAGHSETQYFGPGTRLLVL.

The chain employs TRBV19 and TRBJ1-1; tentatively, D is TRBD1 (6 bases). The germline V and J ends were trimmed by 1 base and 11 bases, with 17 bases remaining between them. CDR3 length: 14 residues. Germline V gives CDR1 LNHDA, CDR2 SQIVND (reference sequence). This CDR3 is CASSIGSSGAVAFF. The DNA for the CDR3 is TGTGCCAGTAGTATAGGAAGCTCGGGGGCGGTGGCTTTCTTT.

The chain recombines TRBV18 with TRBJ2-7; D may correspond to TRBD1 or TRBD2 (5 bases each). V was cut by 6 bases and J by 2 bases, with 8 bases left in between. The CDR3 is 12 amino acids. The germline V gene has CDR1 KGHSH and CDR2 LQKENI. CDR3 nucleotide sequence: TGTGCCAGCTCCGGGGCAGCCTACGAGCAGTACTTC. Translation: CASSGAAYEQYF.

The DNA of the CDR3 is TGTGCCAGCAGCTCCGGGACAGGGGACTACGAGCAGTACTTC. Protein: CASSSGTGDYEQYF. This chain joins TRBV11-2 and TRBJ2-7, with 10 bases fitting TRBD1. CDR1 is SGHAT, CDR2 FQNNGV, per germline. CDR3 length equals 14 residues. The V and J ends lost 4 bases and 3 bases, in that order; junction bases with no gene match: 3.

The CDR3 spells CASTGGVNYGYTF. The DNA for the CDR3 is TGTGCCAGTACCGGTGGGGTAAACTATGGCTACACCTTC. This chain connects TRBV12-3 or TRBV12-4 to TRBJ1-2; D gene unclear. CDR3 length equals 13 residues. Trimming left V 9 bases short and J 2 bases short, with 13 bases between.

The CDR3, as DNA: TGTGCCAGCAGGGGACAGGGGTCCACCTACAATGAGCAGTTCTTC. Its translation is CASRGQGSTYNEQFF. The chain recombines TRBV2 with TRBJ2-1, with 10 bases identical to TRBD1. V dropped 6 bases and J dropped 2; count of bases not matched to a gene: 4. Germline V CDR1 and CDR2: SNHLY, FYNNEI. This CDR3 has 15 residues. The variable domain in full, completed from reference TRBV2 and TRBJ2-1, reads EPEVTQTPSHQVTQMGQEVILRCVPISNHLYFYWYRQILGQKVEFLVSFYNNEISEKSEIFDDQFSVERPDGSNFTLKIRSTKLEDSAMYFCASRGQGSTYNEQFFGPGTRLTVL.

In its sample, this clone was seen a few times. The chain combines TRBV10-3 with TRBJ1-6; D is ambiguous. The CDR3 runs 18 residues. Trimming left V 10 bases short and J 5 bases short, with 27 bases between. CDR1 ENHRY and CDR2 SYGVKD come from the germline V gene. The CDR3 reads CATTPGRQSGYDNSPLHF. The CDR3 DNA reads TGTGCCACAACTCCGGGCCGGCAGAGCGGATACGATAATTCACCCCTCCACTTT.

CDR3 in amino acids: CASSRAETQYF. CDR3 in DNA: TGTGCCAGCTCACGAGCCGAGACCCAGTACTTC. V and J are TRBV18 and TRBJ2-5; D not certain. Trimming pared 4 bases from V and 5 bases from J, leaving 5 bases between. This CDR3 contains 11 residues. Germline assignment: CDR1 KGHSH and CDR2 LQKENI. The full variable domain, rest sourced from reference TRBV18 and TRBJ2-5, is NAGVMQNPRHLVRRRGQEARLRCSPMKGHSHVYWYRQLPEEGLKFMVYLQKENIIDESGMPKERFSAEFPKEGPSILRIQQVVRGDSAAYFCASSRAETQYFGPGTRLLVL.

The chain couples TRBV30 to TRBJ1-2, with D unclear. The CDR3 runs 12 residues. V lost 0 bases, J lost 6 bases, and 8 bases lay in between. Germline V gene lookup returns CDR1 GTSNPN and CDR2 SVGIG (reference sequence). CDR3 in amino acids: CAWSVQRDGYTF. In nucleotides, the CDR3 is TGTGCCTGGAGTGTACAGAGGGATGGCTACACCTTC. Together with reference TRBV30 and TRBJ1-2, the CDR3 gives the full variable domain: SQTIHQWPATLVQPVGSPLSLECTVEGTSNPNLYWYRQAAGRGLQLLFYSVGIGQISSEVPQNLSASRPQDRQFILSSKKLLLSDSGFYLCAWSVQRDGYTFGSGTRLTVV.

V and J are TRBV7-2 and TRBJ2-3; D ambiguous. From germline, CDR1 is SGHTA and CDR2 FQGNSA. The CDR3 contains 16 residues. Trimming shortened V by 2 bases and J by 1 base, and 13 bases separated the two germline ends. CDR3 amino acids: CASSLPVNPGTDTQYF. CDR3 nucleotide sequence: TGTGCCAGCAGCTTACCGGTAAACCCCGGCACAGATACGCAGTATTTT.

This CDR3 reads CASSPTSPEDTQYF. In DNA, the CDR3 is TGTGCCAGCAGCCCGACTAGCCCCGAGGATACGCAGTATTTT. The chain links TRBV11-2 to TRBJ2-3; 7 bases agree with TRBD2. The germline V gene has CDR1 SGHAT and CDR2 FQNNGV. The length of the CDR3 is 14 residues. After removal of 5 bases from V and 6 bases from J, the junction contained 8 bases not matched to a gene.

The genes are TRBV11-2 and TRBJ1-3; no clear D. The CDR3 extends over 17 amino acids. The V end was cut by 2 bases, the J end by 0 bases, with 14 bases between. Germline CDR1 SGHAT, CDR2 FQNNGV. CDR3 protein: CASSLRGSALSGNTIYF. The CDR3 bases are TGTGCCAGCAGCTTAAGAGGGTCAGCACTCTCTGGAAACACCATATATTTT.

The chain carries TRBV11-1 and TRBJ2-3; 9 bases map to TRBD2. V was clipped by 2 bases and J by 1 base; unmatched bases: 4. This CDR3 comprises 16 residues. Germline CDR1 SGHAT, CDR2 FQDESV (reference sequence). The CDR3 DNA sequence: TGTGCCAGCAGCTTATCTAGCGGGGCTCGCACAGATACGCAGTATTTT. As protein: CASSLSSGARTDTQYF.

The chain employs TRBV5-5 and TRBJ1-3; 7 bases are a match to TRBD1. Germline V gene sequence: CDR1 SGHKS, CDR2 YYEKEE (reference sequence). The CDR3 covers 15 residues. The junction had 4 bases not matched to a gene; V was cut back by 4 bases and J by 0 bases. CDR3 nucleotide sequence: TGTGCCAGCAGCCCACGACAGGGCTCTGGAAACACCATATATTTT. This translates into CASSPRQGSGNTIYF.

This clone is a singleton in its sample. The chain has TRBV3-1 (or the pseudogene TRBV3-2) and TRBJ1-2; D may be TRBD1 (6 bases). The CDR3 runs to 12 residues. Germline CDR1 is LGHDT and CDR2 is YNNKEL (reference sequence). Trimming left V 0 bases short and J 14 bases short, with 13 bases between. The CDR3 spells CASSQDNRGRTF. CDR3 bases: TGTGCCAGCAGCCAAGATAACCGGGGGCGAACCTTC.

J is TRBJ2-2 and V is TRBV11-2, with unresolved D. V gave up 2 bases and J gave up 2 bases, with 3 bases separating them. CDR3 size: 13 residues. Germline CDR1 is SGHAT and CDR2 is FQNNGV. Written as DNA, the CDR3 is TGTGCCAGCAGCTTACTTAACACCGGGGAGCTGTTTTTT. Its translation: CASSLLNTGELFF.

This chain links TRBV7-2 with TRBJ2-5; the match to TRBD2 covers 16 bases. Germline values: CDR1 SGHTA, CDR2 FQGNSA. CDR3 length equals 18 residues. V shed 5 bases, J shed 5 bases, and the junction held 11 bases outside the gene matches. The CDR3 DNA reads TGTGCCAGCAGCCGCCTGGGGACTAGCGGGAGGGCCGTCGAGACCCAGTACTTC. Amino acid sequence: CASSRLGTSGRAVETQYF.

The chain is built from TRBV18 and TRBJ2-7; D possibly corresponds to TRBD1 (6 bases). This CDR3 is 16 amino acids long. CDR1 and CDR2 from the germline V gene are KGHSH and LQKENI. Trimming removed 1 base at V and 4 bases at J, with 17 bases between. The CDR3 loop reads CASSPRADSGIYEQYF. In nucleotides, the CDR3 is TGTGCCAGCTCACCACGGGCGGACAGCGGTATATACGAGCAGTACTTC.

This chain's CDR3 is CASSEGTVSNQPQHF. In DNA form, the CDR3 reads TGTGCCAGTAGCGAAGGGACAGTTAGCAATCAGCCCCAGCATTTT. V usage is TRBV19 and J usage is TRBJ1-5, with 7 bases fitting TRBD1. Trimming cost V 6 bases and J 0 bases; bases outside gene matches: 5. The CDR3 covers 15 residues. The germline V gene has CDR1 LNHDA and CDR2 SQIVND (reference sequence).

V gene TRBV2 combines with J gene TRBJ2-5; tentative D call: TRBD1 (5 bases). The CDR3 has 14 residues. Trimming shortened V by 10 bases and J by 5 bases, and 20 bases separated the two germline ends. Germline V CDR1 and CDR2: SNHLY, FYNNEI. The CDR3 DNA is TGTGCCACCAAATGGACATCCTATCAGGAGACCCAGTACTTC. It is translated as CATKWTSYQETQYF.

The rearrangement uses TRBV19 and TRBJ1-2; D unclear. Germline-derived CDR1 and CDR2 are LNHDA and SQIVND (reference sequence). The CDR3 contains 13 residues. V lost 5 bases to trimming and J lost 6 bases, with 13 bases between them. This CDR3 reads CASSPTGSDGYTF. The CDR3 DNA follows: TGTGCCAGTAGTCCTACGGGTTCGGATGGCTACACCTTC.

This clone was counted a single time. The genes are TRBV11-3 and TRBJ1-1, with 7 bases matching TRBD1. Germline V CDR1 and CDR2: SGHNT, YENEEA. Unmatched junction bases numbered 8, after V lost 7 bases and J lost 3 bases. The CDR3 runs to 14 residues. This CDR3 is CASKNQGDHTEAFF. The CDR3 nucleotides read TGTGCCAGCAAGAACCAGGGGGATCACACTGAAGCTTTCTTT.

V and J are TRBV7-3 and TRBJ1-1; D unresolved. Germline values: CDR1 SGHTA, CDR2 FQGTGA. The CDR3 length is 11 residues. V shed 4 bases and J shed 7 bases, with 7 bases lying between them. DNA of the CDR3: TGTGCCAGCAGCTCCGGAAGTGAAGCTTTCTTT. It yields the protein CASSSGSEAFF. Full variable domain (outside the CDR3, taken from reference TRBV7-3 and TRBJ1-1): GAGVSQTPSNKVTEKGKYVELRCDPISGHTALYWYRQSLGQGPEFLIYFQGTGAADDSGLPNDRFFAVRPEGSVSTLKIQRTERGDSAVYLCASSSGSEAFFGQGTRLTVV.

The V and J genes are TRBV11-3 and TRBJ2-6; D might be TRBD2 (5 bases). This CDR3 contains 16 residues. Germline CDR1 is SGHNT and CDR2 is YENEEA. Deletions cut 4 bases from V and 2 bases from J, with 12 bases between. The CDR3 DNA reads as TGTGCCAGCAGCTCACTAGAACCTCCTGGGGCCAACGTCCTGACTTTC. Translated, it gives CASSSLEPPGANVLTF. The complete variable domain, with remaining parts taken from reference TRBV11-3 and TRBJ2-6, reads EAGVVQSPRYKIIEKKQPVAFWCNPISGHNTLYWYLQNLGQGPELLIRYENEEAVDDSQLPKDRFSAERLKGVDSTLKIQPAELGDSAVYLCASSSLEPPGANVLTFGAGSRLTVL.

The chain has TRBV28 and TRBJ2-5; 8 bases match TRBD1. CDR1 and CDR2 from the germline V gene are MDHEN and SYDVKM. The J segment lost 6 bases and the V segment lost 6 bases, leaving 6 bases of the junction unmatched. The CDR3 covers 13 residues. CDR3 nucleotides: TGTGCCAGCAGAGGACAGGGACCCCAGACCCAGTACTTC. This translates into CASRGQGPQTQYF.

The CDR3: CASSLYKGGQRTNEKLFF. The CDR3 nucleotides are TGTGCCAGCAGCTTATATAAGGGGGGGCAAAGGACTAATGAAAAACTGTTTTTT. V gene TRBV7-6 combines with J gene TRBJ1-4; possibly TRBD1 for D (6 bases). The CDR3 has 18 amino acids. Germline V lookup: CDR1 SGHVS, CDR2 FNYEAQ. Trimming took off 2 bases at V and 2 bases at J, with 18 bases between the two ends.

This clone was recorded only once. CDR3 sequence: CASSLEGSVLSYGYTF. CDR3 nucleotides: TGTGCCAGCAGCTTAGAGGGCAGTGTGCTAAGCTATGGCTACACCTTC. The chain joins TRBV7-2 to TRBJ1-2; D remains ambiguous. V lost 1 base and J 4 bases, leaving 16 bases between the germline ends. This CDR3 contains 16 residues. CDR1 is SGHTA, CDR2 FQGNSA, per germline.

The chain couples TRBV3-1 (or the pseudogene TRBV3-2) to TRBJ1-2; 8 positions match TRBD1. Germline V gives CDR1 LGHDT, CDR2 YNNKEL (reference sequence). Unmatched junction bases numbered 7, after V lost 1 base and J lost 3 bases. The CDR3 covers 16 residues. The CDR3 protein is CASSQADKTGDYGYTF. Written as DNA, the CDR3 is TGTGCCAGCAGCCAAGCAGATAAGACAGGGGACTATGGCTACACCTTC.